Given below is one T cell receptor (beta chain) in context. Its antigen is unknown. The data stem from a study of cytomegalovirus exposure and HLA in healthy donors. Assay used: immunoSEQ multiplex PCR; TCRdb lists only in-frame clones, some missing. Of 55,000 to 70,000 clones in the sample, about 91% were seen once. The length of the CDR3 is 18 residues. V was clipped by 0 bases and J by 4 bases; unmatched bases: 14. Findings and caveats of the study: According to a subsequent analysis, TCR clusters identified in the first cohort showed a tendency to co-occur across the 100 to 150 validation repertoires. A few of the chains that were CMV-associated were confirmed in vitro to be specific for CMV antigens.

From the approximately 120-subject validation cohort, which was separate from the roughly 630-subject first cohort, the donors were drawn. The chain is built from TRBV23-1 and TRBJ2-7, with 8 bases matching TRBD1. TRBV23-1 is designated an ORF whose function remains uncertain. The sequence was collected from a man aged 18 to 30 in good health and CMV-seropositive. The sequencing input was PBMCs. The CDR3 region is CASSQSLGTNWTGYEQYF. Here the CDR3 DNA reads TGCGCCAGCAGTCAATCGCTAGGGACGAATTGGACAGGGTACGAGCAGTACTTC.